One sample yielded the 12 T cell receptor beta chains listed below, sequenced in a study of cytomegalovirus exposure and HLA in healthy donors. PCR involved 60 Vbeta and 13 Jbeta primers. Sequencing was performed with immunoSEQ multiplex PCR; in TCRdb, only in-frame clones are kept and a portion is missing. Of 100,000 to 150,000 clones detected, roughly a tenth appear once; the ten largest clones hold around 5%. Specimen: PBMCs. Source of these receptors: a woman aged 18 to 35 in good health and CMV-seropositive.

This clone was counted a few times. V usage is TRBV9 and J usage is TRBJ1-3; D unresolved. CDR1 and CDR2 (germline): SGDLS, YYNGEE. The CDR3 totals 15 residues. V gave up 3 bases and J gave up 1 base, with 11 bases separating them. The CDR3 spells CASSAGVGSGNTIYF. In DNA, the CDR3 is TGTGCCAGCAGCGCCGGGGTGGGGTCTGGAAACACCATATATTTT.

This clone was observed a few times. Here the CDR3 reads CAWSVGAAQPQHF. The CDR3 DNA follows: TGTGCCTGGAGTGTGGGGGCGGCGCAGCCCCAGCATTTT. The chain recombines TRBV30 with TRBJ1-5; tentatively, D is TRBD1 (6 bases). Germline values: CDR1 GTSNPN, CDR2 SVGIG (reference sequence). Between the trimmed V and J ends, which lost 0 bases and 7 bases, there was a span of 10 bases. CDR3 length: 13 residues.

This clone was seen only a few times. The gene calls are TRBV29-1 and TRBJ2-6; 11 bases map to TRBD2. This CDR3 is built from 16 residues. From germline, CDR1 is SQVTM and CDR2 ANQGSEA. Trimming cost V 6 bases and J 0 bases; bases outside gene matches: 4. The DNA of the CDR3 is TGCAGCGTACCGACTAGCGGGGACTCTGGGGCCAACGTCCTGACTTTC. It yields the protein CSVPTSGDSGANVLTF. Combining the CDR3 with reference TRBV29-1 and TRBJ2-6 gives the whole variable domain SAVISQKPSRDICQRGTSLTIQCQVDSQVTMMFWYRQQPGQSLTLIATANQGSEATYESGFVIDKFPISRPNLTFSTLTVSNMSPEDSSIYLCSVPTSGDSGANVLTFGAGSRLTVL.

This clone has a handful of counts. J is TRBJ1-5 and V is TRBV21-1; the listed D gene, TRBD1, was not tested against the DNA. TRBV21-1 is a known pseudogene. The CDR3 has 18 amino acids. As DNA, the CDR3 is TGTGCCAGCAGCAAAGGGGGGAGACAGGGCGAAAGCAATCAGCCCCAGCATTTT. Translated: CASSKGGRQGESNQPQHF.

This clone appeared a few times. This chain uses TRBV14 with TRBJ1-5; 7 nucleotides match TRBD1. V lost 1 base and J lost 4; bases outside the gene matches: 4. This CDR3 is 15 amino acids long. CDR1 SGHDN and CDR2 FVKESK come from the germline V gene. The CDR3 protein is CASSQGGQRNQPQHF. Written as DNA, the CDR3 is TGTGCCAGCAGCCAAGGGGGACAGCGTAATCAGCCCCAGCATTTT.

The chain recombines TRBV6-1 with TRBJ1-3, with a weak D call TRBD1 (6 bases). The CDR3 consists of 15 residues. CDR1 is MNHNS, CDR2 SASEGT, per germline. Trimming removed 6 bases from V and 3 bases from J, with 15 bases in between. The CDR3 spells CASSRETGFGNTIYF. The CDR3 DNA follows: TGTGCCAGCAGCAGAGAGACAGGATTTGGAAACACCATATATTTT.

This chain uses TRBV5-4 with TRBJ1-1, with unresolved D. The CDR3 contains 14 residues. Germline CDR1 is SGHNT and CDR2 is YYREEE (reference sequence). V was trimmed by 4 bases and J by 1 base, leaving 11 bases between them. The DNA of the CDR3 is TGTGCCAGCAGCCAAACCACACAGAACACTGAAGCTTTCTTT. Translation: CASSQTTQNTEAFF.

A few counts support this clone. The gene calls are TRBV18 and TRBJ2-1; 9 bases are shared with TRBD2. This CDR3 contains 15 residues. The V and J ends lost 3 bases and 3 bases, in that order; junction bases with no gene match: 3. Per germline, CDR1 KGHSH and CDR2 LQKENI. Here the CDR3 reads CASSPPTSGYNEQFF. CDR3 nucleotide sequence: TGTGCCAGCTCACCGCCGACTAGCGGCTACAATGAGCAGTTCTTC.

The V and J genes are TRBV9 and TRBJ2-3; a weak D match, TRBD1 (6 bases). Germline-derived CDR1 and CDR2 are SGDLS and YYNGEE. V was cut by 4 bases and J by 15 bases, with 21 bases left in between. The CDR3 totals 13 residues. The CDR3 DNA is TGTGCCAGCAGCCCGTACACCGGGCAGGGGTTATATTTT. Its protein product is CASSPYTGQGLYF.

A few counts support this clone. The J gene is TRBJ2-1, the V gene TRBV27; TRBD1 agrees at 7 bases. Germline CDR1 is MNHEY and CDR2 is SMNVEV (reference sequence). V was pared by 1 base and J by 13 bases, with 10 bases of the junction left unmatched. The CDR3 totals 14 residues. CDR3 amino acids: CASSLFFQGVRQFF. CDR3 in DNA: TGTGCCAGCAGTTTATTTTTCCAGGGGGTACGACAGTTCTTC.

In this sample, this clone turned up a few times. The chain joins TRBV2 to TRBJ2-3, with TRBD2 matching over 11 bases. This CDR3 region has 18 residues. Germline-derived CDR1 and CDR2 are SNHLY and FYNNEI. Trimming at V came to 1 base and at J to 6 bases, leaving 12 bases not matched to a gene. The CDR3 protein is CASSEDALLAGASDTQYF. The CDR3, as DNA: TGTGCCAGCAGTGAAGACGCGCTACTAGCGGGAGCTTCGGATACGCAGTATTTT.

This chain links TRBV9 with TRBJ2-7; 7 bases agree with TRBD1. Germline CDR1 SGDLS, CDR2 YYNGEE. J lost 2 bases, V lost 3 bases, and 5 bases had no gene match. This CDR3 contains 14 residues. The CDR3 DNA reads TGTGCCAGCAGCGGACGACAGGGTGCCTACGAGCAGTACTTC. Translation gives CASSGRQGAYEQYF. Filled out from reference TRBV9 and TRBJ2-7, the complete variable domain reads DSGVTQTPKHLITATGQRVTLRCSPRSGDLSVYWYQQSLDQGLQFLIQYYNGEERAKGNILERFSAQQFPDLHSELNLSSLELGDSALYFCASSGRQGAYEQYFGPGTRLTVT.